This TCR beta chain came from a study of Graves' ophthalmopathy and Graves' hyperthyroidism (dated by TCRdb to the late 2010s). As for the study more broadly: Peripheral blood was collected before any treatment was given, at the time of initial diagnosis. Once sampling was done, hyperthyroidism patients were given methimazole at a starting dose of 30 mg daily, while ophthalmopathy patients were given high-dose intravenous methylprednisolone. The roughly 91 discovery patients were randomly divided into training and test sets at a 7:3 ratio. In more than five hyperthyroidism patients, T-cell repertoires of thyroid tissue and blood were compared. In total, approximately 140 blood samples were TCR-sequenced: 40 to 45 ophthalmopathy, roughly 77 hyperthyroidism and some 17 hyperthyroidism-to-ophthalmopathy patients. The independent validation cohort included under 20 hyperthyroidism patients plus 17 patients who later progressed from hyperthyroidism to ophthalmopathy. A discovery set of 95 to 100 patients (roughly 41 ophthalmopathy, 60 or so stable hyperthyroidism) was enrolled to explore V-J signatures distinguishing ophthalmopathy from hyperthyroidism. TCR beta repertoire signatures were used to distinguish Graves' ophthalmopathy from Graves' hyperthyroidism and to predict progression to ophthalmopathy.

Overall study outcomes, separate from this receptor: No statistical method was used to set the sample size in advance, and the investigators knew which group each participant was assigned to. The 13-signature model separated ophthalmopathy from stable hyperthyroidism with 87.88% sensitivity and 81.08% specificity in cross-validation, and 80%/75% in the test set. Most of the expanded thyroid clonotypes with a frequency above 0.001 were also detected in blood, and it was suggested that the thyroid immune response may be reflected by blood repertoires. In validation, the model predicted ophthalmopathy progression with about 71% sensitivity and around 72% specificity; eleven to twelve predicted patients were CT-confirmed with GO in a median of about 6.2 months.

For repertoire sequencing, TCR beta CDR3 regions were amplified from RNA transcripts. The first round was an RT-PCR using HTBI primers with the Qiagen OneStep RT-PCR kit, and this first round was followed by a second-round multiplex PCR, then size selection and purification. The libraries underwent paired-end sequencing with 100 bp reads on an Illumina HiSeq2000. Regarding the original processing steps: Reads were processed with SOAPnuke, discarding reads with adapters, uncalled bases, mean Phred below 15, or no exact constant-primer or identifier match. High-quality paired reads were merged with COPE v1.2.5. Each unique nucleotide sequence was treated as a clonotype, and MiTCR v1.1 was used to align the clonotypes to the IMGT TRB V, D and J references. Only V-J combinations with frequency above 0.0001 were analysed, covering approximately 99% of repertoires. For each V-J combination, a TCR clonal expansion and chaos score was defined as F50 clonal expansion divided by the chaos observed in the TCRdist matrix. Features were reduced by Welch's t-statistics and random forest to roughly 14 V-J combinations, which fed a naive Bayes classifier. The similarity between thyroid and blood repertoires was quantified using the Morisita-Horn index. TCRdb applied fastp at Q25 and MiXCR to the public reads, then kept only in-frame beta chains. CDR3 protein sequences are deduplicated, and each keeps its most common genes and DNA. What appears here as the V and J calls and clone size reflects TCRdb's work, not the paper's. Within this sample are about 210,000 distinct CDR3 sequences, with approximately 29% of them counted one time only. 9.1% of the sample is taken by the ten largest.

Reading the germline V gene gives CDR1 SGHRS and CDR2 YFSETQ. V is clipped by 0 bases and J by 0 bases, and the sequence between their germline boundaries is 6 bases long. The CDR3 spans 14 residues, from the cysteine through the phenylalanine. Just CDR3 DNA is preserved here, 42 bases in frame from base 1. This clonotype is classified as medium-sized (0.01 to 0.1%). Its antigen target is currently unknown. Base qualities are not at hand, and no much larger clone is one base apart. Ophthalmopathy patients had moderately to severely active disease, Clinical Activity Score of at least 3, NOSPECS grade of at least 4, and disease duration under 3 months. Patients with other autoimmune diseases, uncontrolled infections, pregnancy or lactation were excluded from the study. Diagnosis relied on clinical symptoms, serum thyroxine, TRAb, thyroid ultrasound and orbital computed tomography. Ficoll-Paque density gradient centrifugation was used to isolate PBMCs from 9.5 to 10 ml of fresh peripheral blood. Trizol reagent was used to extract the total RNA, and its quality was then checked on an Agilent 2100 Bioanalyzer.

The specimen was peripheral blood. Recombination linked TRBV5-1 to TRBJ1-1; a confident D gene designation cannot be given. This sequence was found in a man in his fifties or sixties with Graves' ophthalmopathy. Donor details come from another sample of the same person, matched by shared clones. The nucleotide sequence is TGCGCCAGCAGCTTGGACGGGATGAACACTGAAGCTTTCTTT. Translated, this is CASSLDGMNTEAFF.